Following are 25 T cell receptor beta chains from one sample sequenced in a study of Graves' ophthalmopathy and Graves' hyperthyroidism. RNA transcripts were the template, and TCR beta CDR3 regions were amplified from them. RT-PCR with HTBI primers came first, then second-round multiplex PCR. TCRdb independently ran MiXCR on the multiplex PCR reads; one entry per CDR3 protein. The data hold 660,000 or so distinct CDR3 sequences, with over 40% observed a single time. The sample consisted of peripheral blood. All receptors come from an adult man with Graves' ophthalmopathy.

In its sample, this clonotype was seen many times. CDR3 region: CASSATVANYGYTF. The DNA of the CDR3 is TGTGCCAGTAGTGCGACAGTAGCTAACTATGGCTACACCTTC. This rearrangement joins TRBV19 to TRBJ1-2; D may be TRBD1 (5 bases). CDR3 length: 14 residues. Per germline, CDR1 LNHDA and CDR2 SQIVND (reference sequence). Trimming left V 5 bases short and J 0 bases short, with 10 bases between.

This clonotype was seen at least ten times. The J gene is TRBJ1-1, the V gene TRBV25-1; 11 nucleotides match TRBD1. Germline CDR1 is MGHDK and CDR2 is SYGVNS. The CDR3 loop spans 15 amino acids. V trimming: 3 bases; J trimming: 3 bases; junction bases outside the gene matches: 3. The CDR3 is CASSEDRGRDTEAFF. CDR3 DNA sequence: TGTGCCAGCAGTGAGGACAGGGGGCGAGACACTGAAGCTTTCTTT.

This clonotype has at least ten counts. The gene calls are TRBV12-5 and TRBJ2-7; D gene uncertain. The germline V and J ends were trimmed by 2 bases and 3 bases, with 2 bases remaining between them. CDR3 length equals 11 residues. CDR1 is LGHNT and CDR2 is FRNRAP in the germline V gene. CDR3 region: CASGLFYEQYF. Written as DNA, the CDR3 is TGTGCTAGTGGTTTGTTCTACGAGCAGTACTTC. Full variable domain (outside the CDR3, taken from reference TRBV12-5 and TRBJ2-7): DARVTQTPRHKVTEMGQEVTMRCQPILGHNTVFWYRQTMMQGLELLAYFRNRAPLDDSGMPKDRFSAEMPDATLATLKIQPSEPRDSAVYFCASGLFYEQYFGPGTRLTVT.

The chain employs TRBV30 and TRBJ2-7; 7 positions match TRBD1. The CDR3 runs 14 residues. The ends lost 4 bases at V and 6 bases at J; junction bases unmatched: 12. CDR1 is GTSNPN, CDR2 SVGIG, per germline (reference sequence). CDR3: CAWNSQIGGREQYF. CDR3 sequence (DNA): TGTGCCTGGAATAGCCAAATAGGGGGCCGCGAGCAGTACTTC.

This clonotype has only one observation. One junction end does not reproduce the germline sequence, and a read error may be involved. The chain uses TRBV5-1 and TRBJ1-2; 9 bases are shared with TRBD1. Germline V gives CDR1 SGHRS, CDR2 YFSETQ. This CDR3 region has 14 residues. CDR3 in amino acids: CVSSLGQGHYGYTF. The CDR3 DNA is TGCGTCAGCAGCTTGGGACAGGGACATTATGGCTACACCTTC.

The chain carries TRBV9 and TRBJ2-7; 7 positions agree with TRBD2. J gave up 0 bases and V 0 bases, and 9 bases lay outside the gene matches. The CDR3 is made up of 17 amino acids. Germline V gene lookup returns CDR1 SGDLS and CDR2 YYNGEE. The CDR3 reads CASSVGLSASGSYEQYF. Written as DNA, the CDR3 is TGTGCCAGCAGCGTAGGGTTAAGTGCTAGCGGCTCCTACGAGCAGTACTTC.

At least ten counts were recorded for this clonotype. The chain carries TRBV11-2 and TRBJ1-2; the D gene is possibly TRBD1 (6 bases). V lost 4 bases to trimming and J lost 8 bases, with 20 bases between them. The CDR3 runs 15 residues. Germline CDR1 is SGHAT and CDR2 is FQNNGV. For the CDR3, the DNA is TGTGCCAGCAGCTCGGTATCAGAGGGGGTCGAGGGCTACACCTTC. Translation gives CASSSVSEGVEGYTF.

The rearrangement joins TRBV10-3 to TRBJ1-2; 10 bases are shared with TRBD1. The CDR3 is 13 amino acids. The V gene end was trimmed by 4 bases and the J gene end by 7 bases; junction bases not matched to a gene: 3. CDR1 and CDR2 (germline): ENHRY, SYGVKD. CDR3 sequence: CAISGQGARGYTF. The CDR3, as DNA: TGTGCCATCAGTGGACAGGGGGCGCGTGGCTACACCTTC.

The chain uses TRBV19 and TRBJ1-1, with 9 bases matching TRBD1. Germline-derived CDR1 and CDR2 are LNHDA and SQIVND (reference sequence). V lost 9 bases to trimming and J lost 3 bases; unmatched junction nucleotides: 11. The CDR3 runs to 15 residues. CDR3 amino acids: CASGFTGGRDTEAFF. The CDR3 bases are TGTGCCAGCGGCTTCACAGGGGGCAGGGACACTGAAGCTTTCTTT.

This clonotype has at least ten counts. The rearrangement joins TRBV9 to TRBJ1-5; D may be TRBD1 (5 bases). Germline CDR1 is SGDLS and CDR2 is YYNGEE. This CDR3 spans 14 amino acids. V was shortened by 4 bases and J by 5 bases, with 13 bases between the two germline ends. CDR3 residues: CASSLGHDDQPQHF. The CDR3 nucleotides are TGTGCCAGCAGCTTAGGACATGATGATCAGCCCCAGCATTTT. The variable domain in full, completed from reference TRBV9 and TRBJ1-5, reads DSGVTQTPKHLITATGQRVTLRCSPRSGDLSVYWYQQSLDQGLQFLIQYYNGEERAKGNILERFSAQQFPDLHSELNLSSLELGDSALYFCASSLGHDDQPQHFGDGTRLSIL.

The chain has TRBV20-1 and TRBJ2-7; D is ambiguous. Trimming shortened V by 2 bases and J by 0 bases, and 14 bases separated the two germline ends. The CDR3 has 15 residues. CDR1 is DFQATT, CDR2 SNEGSKA, per germline (reference sequence). CDR3 in amino acids: CSARSWTGSSYEQYF. The CDR3 DNA is TGCAGTGCTAGATCGTGGACGGGTAGCTCCTACGAGCAGTACTTC.

This clonotype was observed at least ten times. V gene TRBV2 combines with J gene TRBJ1-3; D not resolved. Deletions cut 7 bases from V and 4 bases from J, with 8 bases between. The germline V gene has CDR1 SNHLY and CDR2 FYNNEI. The CDR3 contains 12 residues. DNA of the CDR3: TGTGCCAGCATGAGAAGGGGAAACACCATATATTTT. This sequence encodes CASMRRGNTIYF.

A remark on this clonotype: A clone one base away is much larger, so this may be a read error. The chain combines TRBV29-1 with TRBJ2-2, with 8 bases matching TRBD2. With V trimmed by 3 bases and J by 4 bases, 4 bases remained unmatched. CDR1 and CDR2 from the germline V gene are SQVTM and ANQGSEA. This CDR3 spans 14 amino acids. Written as DNA, the CDR3 is TGCAGCGTTGAGGTCCGGGGGGGCACCGGGGAGCTGTTTTTT. This translates into CSVEVRGGTGELFF.

This clonotype has a handful of counts. One end of the junction is discordant with germline, which a read error may explain. The CDR3 nucleotides are TGTGCCAGCGGGGAGGGGGCACACACTTCCTGGATATTT. Translation: CASGEGAHTSWIF. The rearrangement joins TRBV27 to TRBJ1-1; 7 bases are a match to TRBD1. CDR3 length equals 13 residues. The V gene's germline CDR1 is MNHEY and CDR2 SMNVEV (reference sequence).

The genes are TRBV19 and TRBJ2-5; D is undetermined. Germline CDR1 LNHDA, CDR2 SQIVND (reference sequence). The CDR3 consists of 12 residues. Trimming took 4 bases from V and 5 from J, leaving 8 bases between them. CDR3 region: CASSRALETQYF. CDR3 nucleotides: TGTGCCAGTAGTAGGGCCCTCGAGACCCAGTACTTC.

The V and J genes are TRBV7-2 and TRBJ1-6, with D hard to call. This CDR3 region has 14 residues. V was cut by 8 bases and J by 13 bases, with 21 bases left in between. From germline, CDR1 is SGHTA and CDR2 FQGNSA. Written as DNA, the CDR3 is TGTGCCAGCCTTTACCCCCGGGAATCGTGGCCCCTCCACTTT. Encoded protein: CASLYPRESWPLHF. The full variable domain, rest sourced from reference TRBV7-2 and TRBJ1-6, is GAGVSQSPSNKVTEKGKDVELRCDPISGHTALYWYRQSLGQGLEFLIYFQGNSAPDKSGLPSDRFSAERTGGSVSTLTIQRTQQEDSAVYLCASLYPRESWPLHFGNGTRLTVT.

The J gene is TRBJ2-3, the V gene TRBV24-1; a possible D gene is TRBD1 (6 bases). With 7 bases removed from V and 0 bases from J, the gap between germline ends came to 16 bases. The CDR3 covers 16 residues. In germline, CDR1 is KGHDR, CDR2 SFDVKD. CDR3 bases: TGTGCCACCAGCCGATCGACAGGACCTAGCACAGATACGCAGTATTTT. It specifies CATSRSTGPSTDTQYF.

This rearrangement joins TRBV15 to TRBJ1-2; perhaps TRBD1 as D (5 bases). The germline V gene has CDR1 LNHNV and CDR2 YYDKDF (reference sequence). Trimming pared 0 bases from V and 5 bases from J, leaving 13 bases between. The CDR3 has 15 amino acids. CDR3 region: CATSRDPGLGYGYTF. DNA for the CDR3: TGTGCCACCAGCAGAGATCCAGGGCTCGGGTATGGCTACACCTTC.

Only one count was recorded for this clonotype. This rearrangement joins TRBV7-9 to TRBJ1-1, with TRBD1 identical over 9 bases. The CDR3 covers 16 residues. CDR1 SEHNR and CDR2 FQNEAQ come from the germline V gene (reference sequence). Trimming at V came to 2 bases and at J to 6 bases, leaving 10 bases not matched to a gene. CDR3 protein: CASSLFAGTGSAEAFF. The CDR3 bases are TGTGCCAGCAGCTTATTTGCGGGGACAGGGAGCGCTGAAGCTTTCTTT.

This clonotype was seen repeatedly, ten times or more. This may come from a read error, since a much larger clone is one base off. The V call is TRBV6-5, the J call TRBJ2-6; tentatively, D is TRBD1 (5 bases). CDR1 and CDR2 from the germline V gene are MNHEY and SVGAGI. V lost 6 bases and J 1 base, leaving 7 bases between the germline ends. This CDR3 has 14 residues. CDR3 in DNA: TGTGCCAGCAGAGCAGGGTCTGGGGCCAACGTCCTGACTTTC. It translates to CASRAGSGANVLTF.

This clonotype was recorded many times. The chain employs TRBV6-6 and TRBJ2-7; D gene ambiguous. V was cut by 5 bases and J by 4 bases, with 12 bases left in between. The CDR3 covers 13 residues. The germline gives CDR1 MNHNY, CDR2 SVGAGI (reference sequence). DNA of the CDR3: TGTGCCAGCAGTGACATCCTGGGGTACGAGCAGTACTTC. It translates to CASSDILGYEQYF.

There are a few counts of this clonotype. The V and J genes are TRBV20-1 and TRBJ2-5; D not resolved. CDR3 length: 9 amino acids. In germline, CDR1 is DFQATT, CDR2 SNEGSKA (reference sequence). With 0 bases removed from V and 10 bases from J, the gap between germline ends came to 3 bases. The CDR3 coding sequence is TGCAGTGCTAGAGATCGCCAGTACTTC. It is translated as CSARDRQYF.

For this clonotype: A read error may be the cause here, since a much bigger clone is one base away. Here the CDR3 omits its conserved ending phenylalanine or tryptophan, so a read error is the likely source. The V and J genes are TRBV6-4 and TRBJ1-6; D perhaps matches TRBD1 (5 bases). V dropped 8 bases and J dropped 8 bases, with 22 bases sitting between them. This CDR3 comprises 16 residues. CDR1 is MRHNA, CDR2 SNTAGT, per germline. CDR3 region: CASRRRGEAWDSPLHL. The CDR3 coding sequence is TGTGCCAGCCGACGAAGGGGAGAGGCCTGGGATTCACCCCTCCACCTT.

This clonotype was counted at least ten times. The chain is built from TRBV2 and TRBJ1-6; D is ambiguous. This CDR3 has 12 amino acids. Trimming took 2 bases from V and 14 from J, leaving 10 bases between them. The germline gives CDR1 SNHLY, CDR2 FYNNEI. The CDR3 sequence: CASSEIVRSLHF. The CDR3 bases are TGTGCCAGCAGTGAAATAGTCCGATCCCTCCACTTT.

This chain uses TRBV27 with TRBJ2-6; TRBD1 or TRBD2 may be the D gene (6 bases each). The CDR3 loop spans 13 amino acids. CDR1 MNHEY and CDR2 SMNVEV come from the germline V gene (reference sequence). Trimming took off 8 bases at V and 11 bases at J, with 16 bases between the two ends. CDR3 nucleotide sequence: TGTGCCAGCGGGGGGCAGGGCGGCTACGTCCTGACTTTC. Translated, it gives CASGGQGGYVLTF. Combining the CDR3 with reference TRBV27 and TRBJ2-6 gives the whole variable domain EAQVTQNPRYLITVTGKKLTVTCSQNMNHEYMSWYRQDPGLGLRQIYYSMNVEVTDKGDVPEGYKVSRKEKRNFPLILESPSPNQTSLYFCASGGQGGYVLTFGAGSRLTVL.